A selection of T cell receptor beta chains follows, all from one sample in a study of T cells in Graves' hyperthyroidism and ophthalmopathy. TCRdb analysed the multiplex PCR reads with MiXCR anew, one entry per CDR3 protein. The repertoire holds 220,000 or so distinct CDR3 sequences, with 16% as singletons. The sequenced material came from blood. The receptors were sampled from a young woman with Graves' ophthalmopathy. The CDR3 runs from the conserved cysteine through the conserved F or W. The D gene is left open where the match is weak. Only some rows state a clone size, as once, few, many or a class for expanded clones.

d_call,clone_size,j_call,v_call,cdr3_aa,cdr3_nt
TRBD1,.,TRBJ2-2,TRBV19,CASRTGTDSGELFF,TGTGCCAGTAGGACCGGGACAGATTCCGGGGAGCTGTTTTTT
TRBD2,many,TRBJ2-3,TRBV24-1,CATSGGLAGASDTQYF,TGTGCCACCAGTGGGGGACTAGCGGGAGCCAGCGATACGCAGTATTTT
.,many,TRBJ1-6,TRBV27,CASSLSPGQNSPLHF,TGTGCCAGCAGTTTATCACCAGGGCAAAATTCACCCCTCCACTTT
.,many,TRBJ2-1,TRBV20-1,CSARGWGPLQEQFF,TGCAGTGCTAGAGGGTGGGGGCCCCTCCAGGAGCAGTTCTTC
TRBD2,many,TRBJ2-2,TRBV4-2,CASSPGTSGKEGGELFF,TGTGCCAGCAGCCCTGGGACTAGCGGGAAGGAGGGCGGGGAGCTGTTTTTT
.,many,TRBJ1-1,TRBV30,CAWSVIWNTEAFF,TGTGCCTGGAGTGTAATTTGGAACACTGAAGCTTTCTTT
.,few,TRBJ2-6,TRBV7-3,CASTKGVGGSSGANVLTF,TGTGCCAGCACCAAAGGAGTCGGGGGTTCATCTGGGGCCAACGTCCTGACTTTC
TRBD2,many,TRBJ2-3,TRBV20-1,CSASRRGVSTDTQYF,TGCAGTGCTAGTCGGCGGGGGGTGAGCACAGATACGCAGTATTTT
.,many,TRBJ1-1,TRBV20-1,CSASDGGESEAFF,TGCAGTGCTAGCGACGGGGGAGAATCTGAAGCTTTCTTT
.,many,TRBJ2-2,TRBV24-1,CATSQTGGPGLRGELFF,TGTGCCACCAGCCAAACCGGGGGCCCCGGTCTGCGCGGGGAGCTGTTTTTT
.,many,TRBJ1-1,TRBV30,CAWSVLRENTEAFF,TGTGCCTGGAGTGTACTGCGGGAGAACACTGAAGCTTTCTTT
TRBD1,many,TRBJ1-4,TRBV30,CAWSAIDRGGEKLFF,TGTGCCTGGAGTGCAATCGACAGGGGGGGCGAAAAACTGTTTTTT
.,many,TRBJ1-1,TRBV24-1,CATSSGAHTEAFF,TGTGCCACCAGTTCAGGGGCGCACACTGAAGCTTTCTTT
.,many,TRBJ1-1,TRBV28,CASSFRGNTEAFF,TGTGCCAGCAGTTTCAGGGGGAACACTGAAGCTTTCTTT
.,many,TRBJ2-1,TRBV7-9,CASSLGLSSSYNEQFF,TGTGCCAGCAGCTTGGGGCTATCGAGCTCCTACAATGAGCAGTTCTTC
TRBD1,many,TRBJ2-1,TRBV19,CASSTQRNRGFSYNEQFF,TGTGCCAGTAGCACCCAACGTAACAGGGGATTCTCCTACAATGAGCAGTTCTTC
.,many,TRBJ1-5,TRBV2,CASSEARGNQPQHF,TGTGCCAGCAGTGAAGCGCGAGGCAATCAGCCCCAGCATTTT
.,many,TRBJ1-6,TRBV2,CASSASSPLHF,TGTGCCAGCAGCGCAAGTTCACCCCTCCACTTT
.,many,TRBJ1-2,TRBV16,CASSQFDRNGKGYTF,TGTGCCAGCAGCCAATTCGATAGAAACGGAAAGGGCTACACCTTC
.,many,TRBJ1-1,TRBV6-1,CASSERAGGSTEAFF,TGTGCCAGCAGTGAAAGGGCCGGGGGAAGCACTGAAGCTTTCTTT
TRBD1,.,TRBJ2-7,TRBV28,CASSSDRGINEQYF,TGTGCCAGCAGTTCGGACAGGGGTATCAACGAGCAGTACTTC
.,many,TRBJ2-3,TRBV24-1,CATSDGRKTRTDTQYF,TGTGCCACCAGTGATGGACGGAAAACACGCACAGATACGCAGTATTTT
TRBD2,many,TRBJ2-3,TRBV4-1,CASSQERASGSADTQYF,TGCGCCAGCAGCCAAGAGCGGGCAAGCGGGAGCGCAGATACGCAGTATTTT
.,many,TRBJ1-1,TRBV29-1,CSVEGTDRNTEAFF,TGCAGCGTTGAAGGGACAGACCGGAACACTGAAGCTTTCTTT
.,few,TRBJ2-6,TRBV7-2,CASSPYGQQGYTSGANVLTF,TGTGCCAGCAGCCCCTATGGACAGCAGGGCTATACCTCTGGGGCCAACGTCCTGACTTTC
.,many,TRBJ1-1,TRBV29-1,CSVDEPGMNTEAFF,TGCAGCGTTGATGAACCGGGGATGAACACTGAAGCTTTCTTT
.,many,TRBJ1-1,TRBV6-5,CASSYQGDTEAFF,TGTGCCAGCAGTTACCAGGGTGACACTGAAGCTTTCTTT
.,many,TRBJ2-3,TRBV20-1,CSASKGGLTDTQYF,TGCAGTGCTAGTAAGGGGGGGCTGACAGATACGCAGTATTTT
TRBD2,many,TRBJ2-1,TRBV7-2,CASSFLSGRGIGNEQFF,TGTGCCAGCAGCTTTCTTAGCGGGAGGGGTATTGGGAATGAGCAGTTCTTC
.,many,TRBJ2-3,TRBV11-2,CASRQGTRRTSTDTQYF,TGTGCCAGCAGGCAAGGGACCCGGAGAACTAGCACAGATACGCAGTATTTT
.,many,TRBJ1-1,TRBV7-9,CASSFAGANTEAFF,TGTGCCAGCAGCTTTGCTGGAGCGAACACTGAAGCTTTCTTT
.,many,TRBJ2-5,TRBV7-8,CASSSSIGTQYF,TGTGCCAGCAGCTCTTCTATAGGGACCCAGTACTTC
TRBD2,.,TRBJ2-1,TRBV12-3/TRBV12-4,CASSQWTSGRYEQFF,TGTGCCAGCAGTCAATGGACTAGCGGGAGGTATGAGCAGTTCTTC
.,many,TRBJ2-7,TRBV6-5,CASSYSPSRSYEQYF,TGTGCCAGCAGTTACTCTCCCTCCCGGTCCTACGAGCAGTACTTC
.,many,TRBJ2-7,TRBV3-1,CASSQLGSYEQYF,TGTGCCAGCAGCCAGTTGGGCAGCTACGAGCAGTACTTC
.,.,TRBJ2-2,TRBV19,CASSIRQFTGELFF,TGTGCCAGTAGTATCCGGCAATTCACCGGGGAGCTGTTTTTT
.,many,TRBJ2-7,TRBV27,CASSSGLRVYEQYF,TGTGCCAGCAGTTCGGGACTGCGTGTCTACGAGCAGTACTTC
TRBD1,.,TRBJ2-7,TRBV7-2,CASSFTGTGGYEQYF,TGTGCCAGCAGCTTTACCGGGACAGGGGGATACGAGCAGTACTTC
TRBD2,many,TRBJ2-7,TRBV18,CASSPGVAGSGYEQYF,TGTGCCAGCTCCCCCGGGGTAGCGGGATCCGGCTACGAGCAGTACTTC
.,many,TRBJ1-2,TRBV28,CASSFVGGAVGYTF,TGTGCCAGCAGTTTTGTGGGGGGCGCGGTTGGCTACACCTTC